These 24 T cell receptor beta chains were all obtained from the same sample, sequenced in a study of T-cell reconstitution after alpha-beta-depleted transplantation in children. Library preparation (for TCRbeta) was performed with unique molecular identifiers. TCRdb recomputed calls from the PCR reads with MiXCR, one row per CDR3 protein. This sample has about 72,000 distinct CDR3 sequences, with about 6.7% found just once. Sequencing was performed on PBMCs from the stem cell graft donor, taken from the stem cell graft. The receptor set was obtained from a human donor who donated a stem cell graft to a child with acute lymphoblastic leukemia.

This clonotype has ten or more counts. The chain combines TRBV3-1 with TRBJ1-2, with D maybe TRBD1 (6 bases). Germline V gene data show CDR1 as LGHDT and CDR2 as YNNKEL (reference sequence). V was shortened by 4 bases and J by 7 bases, with 16 bases between the two germline ends. The CDR3 totals 14 residues. The CDR3 spells CASSPEPQGAGYTF. CDR3 nucleotide sequence: TGTGCCAGCAGCCCTGAGCCACAGGGAGCTGGCTACACCTTC.

This clonotype was recorded a few times. The chain uses TRBV29-1 and TRBJ1-1; D is perhaps TRBD1 (6 bases). V lost 4 bases, J lost 1 base, and 10 bases lay in between. The CDR3 consists of 13 residues. Germline V gene data show CDR1 as SQVTM and CDR2 as ANQGSEA. The CDR3 DNA sequence: TGCAGCGTTGCGGGGACAACGAACACTGAAGCTTTCTTT. Its translation is CSVAGTTNTEAFF.

This clonotype was observed many times. The V and J genes are TRBV6-1 and TRBJ2-7; D is possibly TRBD1 or TRBD2 (7 bases each). V was cut by 7 bases and J by 2 bases, with 15 bases left in between. Germline V CDR1 and CDR2: MNHNS, SASEGT. The CDR3 sequence is 14 residues long. CDR3 coding DNA: TGTGCCAGCACTGACAGCGGGACAGCCTACGAGCAGTACTTC. Residues: CASTDSGTAYEQYF.

The chain combines TRBV2 with TRBJ2-7, with TRBD1 matching 8 bases. Germline assignment: CDR1 SNHLY and CDR2 FYNNEI. There are 14 residues in the CDR3. Trimming cost V 3 bases and J 3 bases; bases outside gene matches: 4. CDR3 bases: TGTGCCAGCAGTGAGCCAGGGGGCTACTACGAGCAGTACTTC. It is translated as CASSEPGGYYEQYF.

The chain carries TRBV12-3 or TRBV12-4 and TRBJ2-3; TRBD2 might be the D (5 bases). V lost 11 bases and J lost 2, with 29 bases in between. The CDR3 totals 18 residues. CDR3 sequence: CAFCLNTWLADFTDTQYF. In nucleotides, the CDR3 is TGTGCCTTCTGTTTAAATACTTGGCTCGCGGACTTCACAGATACGCAGTATTTT.

In its sample, this clonotype was seen many times. The chain has TRBV6-5 and TRBJ2-7, with TRBD1 matching 7 bases. Germline V lookup: CDR1 MNHEY, CDR2 SVGAGI. This CDR3 comprises 13 residues. V lost 6 bases, J lost 4 bases, and 6 bases stayed unmatched. In DNA form, the CDR3 reads TGTGCCAGCAGCACTCAACAGGGGTACGAGCAGTACTTC. It codes for CASSTQQGYEQYF.

This clonotype has a count of ten or more. The CDR3 region has the DNA TGCGCCAGCAGGGGGGACAGCCCCTACGAGCAGTACTTC. Its translation is CASRGDSPYEQYF. The rearrangement uses TRBV5-1 and TRBJ2-7, with TRBD1 matching 7 bases. With 5 bases clipped from V and 2 bases from J, the junction kept 4 bases outside the gene matches. In germline, CDR1 is SGHRS, CDR2 YFSETQ. CDR3 length: 13 residues.

There are many counts of this clonotype. This chain joins TRBV4-2 and TRBJ1-6; TRBD1 might be the D (5 bases). Deletions cut 4 bases from V and 7 bases from J, with 20 bases between. There are 17 residues in the CDR3. Germline-derived CDR1 and CDR2 are LGHNA and YNFKEQ. CDR3 in amino acids: CASSRQLGDSGNSPLHF. CDR3 coding DNA: TGTGCCAGCAGCCGGCAGTTGGGGGATTCGGGGAATTCACCCCTCCACTTT.

This clonotype came up many times. The chain couples TRBV19 to TRBJ1-2; D is ambiguous. Trimming took off 3 bases at V and 6 bases at J, with 14 bases between the two ends. The germline V gene encodes CDR1 LNHDA and CDR2 SQIVND (reference sequence). This CDR3 contains 14 residues. In DNA, the CDR3 is TGTGCCAGTAGTATGGAGGGAAAGGTAGATGGCTACACCTTC. Amino acid sequence: CASSMEGKVDGYTF.

With respect to this clonotype: Germline and junction disagree at one end, which may indicate a read error. The chain joins TRBV29-1 to TRBJ2-3; the D is unclear. This CDR3 is built from 12 residues. Per germline, CDR1 SQVTM and CDR2 ANQGSEA. DNA of the CDR3: TGCAGCGTTGAGTCCGACGGAGATGCGCAGTATTTT. As protein: CSVESDGDAQYF.

The genes are TRBV24-1 and TRBJ2-2; 10 nucleotides align to TRBD1. This CDR3 is 15 amino acids long. V lost 5 bases, J lost 4 bases, and 3 bases stayed unmatched. Germline-derived CDR1 and CDR2 are KGHDR and SFDVKD. The CDR3: CATSAWTGGTGELFF. In DNA form, the CDR3 reads TGTGCCACCAGTGCTTGGACAGGGGGCACCGGGGAGCTGTTTTTT.

This clonotype was picked up many times. One end of the junction does not line up with germline, which may come from a read error. CDR3 amino acids: CASRHRSGTDTQYF. CDR3 in DNA: TGTGCTAGCAGACACCGAAGTGGGACAGATACGCAGTATTTT. J is TRBJ2-3 and V is TRBV7-7; D is unresolved. CDR1 is SSHAT and CDR2 is FNYEAQ in the germline V gene (reference sequence). The CDR3 contains 14 residues.

At least ten counts were recorded for this clonotype. The CDR3 sequence: CASDKRGGETQYF. The DNA of the CDR3 is TGTGCCAGCGATAAAAGGGGGGGAGAGACCCAGTACTTC. The rearrangement joins TRBV13 to TRBJ2-5, with D possibly matching TRBD2 (7 bases). The V gene lost 8 bases and the J gene lost 4 bases, with 14 bases spanning the gap. The length of the CDR3 is 13 residues. CDR1 and CDR2 (germline): PRHDT, FYEKMQ (reference sequence).

This clonotype was detected many times. Here the CDR3 reads CASSLGQRWANEKLFF. DNA for the CDR3: TGTGCCAGCAGCCTAGGACAGCGATGGGCCAATGAAAAACTGTTTTTT. The chain is built from TRBV12-3 or TRBV12-4 and TRBJ1-4; TRBD1 is a possible D gene (6 bases). This CDR3 has 16 residues. V was trimmed by 6 bases and J by 5 bases, leaving 19 bases between them.

This clonotype was recorded at least ten times. The chain uses TRBV28 and TRBJ1-1; D gene ambiguous. This CDR3 comprises 11 residues. Germline lookup yields CDR1 MDHEN and CDR2 SYDVKM. V was cut by 10 bases and J by 8 bases, with 14 bases left in between. CDR3 DNA sequence: TGTGCCACCCTCCTGAGTCGCGAAGCTTTCTTT. It specifies CATLLSREAFF.

CDR3 residues: CSVEERTGATEAFF. Written as DNA, the CDR3 is TGCAGCGTTGAAGAACGGACAGGGGCCACTGAAGCTTTCTTT. This chain links TRBV29-1 with TRBJ1-1; 9 nucleotides line up with TRBD1. Germline-derived CDR1 and CDR2 are SQVTM and ANQGSEA. The CDR3 sequence is 14 residues long. V lost 0 bases and J lost 4; bases outside the gene matches: 3.

This clonotype has more than one count but fewer than ten. J is TRBJ2-7 and V is TRBV21-1. TRBV21-1 is annotated as a pseudogene. The CDR3 consists of 15 residues. CDR3 amino acids: CASSKVTSRSYEQYF. CDR3 DNA sequence: TGTGCCAGCAGCAAAGTAACCAGTAGATCCTACGAGCAGTACTTC.

Ten or more counts support this clonotype. The chain combines TRBV27 with TRBJ1-1, with a possible D match to TRBD1 (6 bases). V shed 0 bases and J shed 1 base, with 6 bases lying between them. Germline V gene data show CDR1 as MNHEY and CDR2 as SMNVEV (reference sequence). The length of the CDR3 is 14 residues. The CDR3 nucleotides are TGTGCCAGCAGTTTATCGGACAGGAACACTGAAGCTTTCTTT. This codes for CASSLSDRNTEAFF.

This clonotype was recorded at least ten times. This rearrangement joins TRBV25-1 to TRBJ1-2, with TRBD1 matching over 9 bases. The CDR3 totals 13 residues. The ends lost 1 base at V and 6 bases at J; junction bases unmatched: 0. Germline V gene lookup returns CDR1 MGHDK and CDR2 SYGVNS. This CDR3 is CASSEWTGDGYTF. The CDR3 nucleotides read TGTGCCAGCAGTGAATGGACAGGGGATGGCTACACCTTC.

This clonotype was seen more than once but under ten times. The gene calls are TRBV28 and TRBJ1-1, with no clear D. V was pared by 6 bases and J by 6 bases, with 8 bases between. Germline V gives CDR1 MDHEN, CDR2 SYDVKM. The CDR3 has 11 amino acids. This chain's CDR3 is CASRTPAEAFF. The CDR3 DNA reads as TGTGCCAGCAGAACTCCGGCTGAAGCTTTCTTT.

There are a few counts of this clonotype. CDR3 amino acids: CASSEGVPGEQYF. The CDR3 DNA sequence: TGCGCCAGCAGTGAAGGAGTTCCGGGCGAGCAGTACTTC. The chain uses TRBV10-2 and TRBJ2-7; D is unresolved. Between the trimmed V and J ends, which lost 3 bases and 6 bases, there was a span of 12 bases. Per the germline V gene, CDR1 is WSHSY and CDR2 is SAAADI. CDR3 length equals 13 residues.

This clonotype was counted at least ten times. J is TRBJ2-3 and V is TRBV11-3; D perhaps matches TRBD2 (7 bases). The CDR3 extends over 17 amino acids. Germline V gene data show CDR1 as SGHNT and CDR2 as YENEEA. The V end lost 0 bases, the J end lost 1 base, and 14 bases lay between the germline ends. As DNA, the CDR3 is TGTGCCAGCAGCTTAGATCGGGGGGCGCCGGGCACAGATACGCAGTATTTT. This translates into CASSLDRGAPGTDTQYF. The whole variable domain, filled in from reference TRBV11-3 and TRBJ2-3, reads EAGVVQSPRYKIIEKKQPVAFWCNPISGHNTLYWYLQNLGQGPELLIRYENEEAVDDSQLPKDRFSAERLKGVDSTLKIQPAELGDSAVYLCASSLDRGAPGTDTQYFGPGTRLTVL.

The chain links TRBV28 to TRBJ1-5; D call uncertain. V dropped 3 bases and J dropped 4 bases, with 19 bases sitting between them. Germline V gene lookup returns CDR1 MDHEN and CDR2 SYDVKM. The CDR3 runs 17 residues. CDR3: CASSFKVSWLQNQPQHF. The DNA for the CDR3 is TGTGCCAGCAGTTTTAAGGTGTCATGGCTCCAAAATCAGCCCCAGCATTTT.

The sample holds many counts of this clonotype. V and J are TRBV29-1 and TRBJ2-7; no clear D. Per the germline V gene, CDR1 is SQVTM and CDR2 is ANQGSEA. This CDR3 has 12 amino acids. V was clipped by 4 bases and J by 2 bases, with 9 bases between them. The CDR3 sequence: CSVVSSTYEQYF. DNA of the CDR3: TGCAGCGTTGTCAGTTCTACCTACGAGCAGTACTTC.